This T cell receptor beta chain is drawn from a study of shared clonotypes between healthy human individuals. Naive CD8 cells lacked CD45RO, underwent positive selection for CCR7 and left out terminally differentiated effector memory CD45RA+ cells. Study-wide results and caveats: The genetic and exposure-history diversity represented was limited by few donors. Generation probabilities were higher for clonotypes shared across all four sorted-subset donors than for unshared ones. At large depth, rarefaction still showed sorted-subset sequencing to be incomplete.

It was across several immunoSEQ plates that each subset's genomic DNA was evenly split. Data came from immunoSEQ multiplex PCR; TCRdb stores just in-frame clones and leaves some out. The repertoire holds roughly 550,000 clones, 95% seen once, with 0.1% to 0.11% in the top ten. A word on this clone: The antigen is not known.

V gave up 7 bases and J gave up 7 bases; unmatched junction bases: 13. This CDR3 contains 15 residues. Germline CDR1 is LNHDA and CDR2 is SQIVND (reference sequence). The origin of this receptor is a young woman in good health. The sample taken for sequencing was naive CD8+ T cells sorted from blood. The chain carries TRBV19 and TRBJ1-2; TRBD1 agrees at 9 bases. The CDR3 sequence is CASTLLTGGTLGYTF. DNA of the CDR3: TGTGCCAGTACCCTGTTGACAGGGGGTACGCTTGGCTACACCTTC.